The rows below give T cell receptor beta chains drawn from one sample of a study of identical twins. MiXCR, applied by TCRdb to the 5' RACE reads, yields one record per CDR3 protein. The sample has some 100,000 distinct CDR3 sequences; 5.5% to 7% are singletons. Sequencing was performed on memory T cells sorted from blood. The receptors were gathered from a woman between 50 and 59 years old in good health. The CDR3 runs from the conserved cysteine through the conserved F or W. The D gene is left open where the match is weak. Only part of the rows carry a size: once, few, many, or a class if the clone is expanded.

>TRBJ1-4|14|TRBD1|TRBV7-9|many
TGTGCCAGCAGCCCTGGACAGGGGAGTGAAAAACTGTTTTTT
CASSPGQGSEKLFF
>TRBJ1-5|15|NA|TRBV28|NA
TGTGCCAGCAGTTTACCGCAGGGGAGTATTGAGCCCCAGCATTTT
CASSLPQGSIEPQHF
>TRBJ2-2|14|TRBD1|TRBV12-5|many
TGTGCTAGTGGTCGGGACAGAAACACCGGGGAGCTGTTTTTT
CASGRDRNTGELFF
>TRBJ2-4|13|NA|TRBV3-1|many
TGTGCCAGCAGCCAGGTAGCCAAAAACATTCAGTACTTC
CASSQVAKNIQYF
>TRBJ2-1|13|TRBD2|TRBV2|many
TGTGCCAGCAGGGCTAGCGGGAGACGTGAGCAGTTCTTC
CASRASGRREQFF
>TRBJ2-3|15|NA|TRBV5-1|few
TGCGCCAGCAGCATGGATGGGGAAGGGACAGATACGCAGTATTTT
CASSMDGEGTDTQYF
>TRBJ2-7|12|NA|TRBV5-1|many
TGCGCCAGCAGTTCCGGGTTCGGCGAGCAGTACTTC
CASSSGFGEQYF
>TRBJ2-4|16|TRBD2|TRBV12-3/TRBV12-4|many
TGTGCCAGCAGTCGCCCCCTAGCGGGAGCCAAAAACATTCAGTACTTC
CASSRPLAGAKNIQYF
>TRBJ2-1|16|TRBD2|TRBV27|NA
TGTGCCAGCAGTTCCTTGACTAGCGGGAGGGCCAATGAGCAGTTCTTC
CASSSLTSGRANEQFF
>TRBJ2-5|13|NA|TRBV5-5|many
TGTGCCAGCAGCTTAGGGGAGCTAGAGACCCAGTACTTC
CASSLGELETQYF
>TRBJ2-3|17|NA|TRBV18|few
TGTGCCAGCTCACCACCGCGGGATGAGCGGTATAAGGATACGCAGTATTTT
CASSPPRDERYKDTQYF
>TRBJ1-6|14|TRBD1|TRBV27|many
TGTGCCAGCAGTACCACAGGGGGCAGTTCACCCCTCCACTTT
CASSTTGGSSPLHF
>TRBJ1-5|16|TRBD1|TRBV19|many
TGTGCCAGTAGTTTCTACAGGGGATATAGCAATCAGCCCCAGCATTTT
CASSFYRGYSNQPQHF
>TRBJ2-2|16|NA|TRBV12-3/TRBV12-4|NA
TGTGCCAGCACCCCGAGGTGGGGGCAGAAAACCGGGGAGCTGTTTTTT
CASTPRWGQKTGELFF
>TRBJ2-5|13|NA|TRBV20-1|few
TGCAGTGCTGATAAGACTCCCGCGGAGACCCAGTACTTC
CSADKTPAETQYF
>TRBJ2-2|13|NA|TRBV20-1|many
TGCAGTGCCCGAGAGGGGTTTTCCGGGGAGCTGTTTTTT
CSAREGFSGELFF
>TRBJ2-2|15|NA|TRBV12-2|few
TGTGCAAGTCGCTTAGTGTGCGTGAGGACCGGGGAGCTGTTTTTT
CASRLVCVRTGELFF
>TRBJ2-7|12|NA|TRBV20-1|many
TGCAGTGCTAGAGACAACTCCCACGAGCAGTACTTC
CSARDNSHEQYF
>TRBJ2-1|16|TRBD2|TRBV6-1|many
TGTGCCAGCAGTGAAGTGTCGGGAGGAGCCTACAATGAGCAGTTCTTC
CASSEVSGGAYNEQFF
>TRBJ2-7|13|TRBD1|TRBV20-1|many
TGCAGTGCCAGGGGACAGGACCGCTACGAGCAGTACTTC
CSARGQDRYEQYF
>TRBJ2-3|17|NA|TRBV5-6|NA
TGTGCCAGCAGCTCAACCATGTCGGGAGCGGGCACAGATACGCAGTATTTT
CASSSTMSGAGTDTQYF
>TRBJ2-4|14|NA|TRBV28|NA
TGTGCCAGCCGAGGGGCCCAGGACAAAAACATTCAGTACTTC
CASRGAQDKNIQYF
>TRBJ2-3|18|TRBD2|TRBV7-6|many
TGTGCCAGCAGCTCTCCGGGACTAGCGGGAGGGAGGACAGATACGCAGTATTTT
CASSSPGLAGGRTDTQYF
>TRBJ2-3|16|NA|TRBV3-1|many
TGTGCCAGCAGCCAAGATCCATCCGGGGCCGGAGATACGCAGTATTTT
CASSQDPSGAGDTQYF
>TRBJ1-2|12|NA|TRBV30|few
TGTGCCTGGAGTGTAGGGGTTTATGGCTACACCTTC
CAWSVGVYGYTF
>TRBJ1-1|13|TRBD1|TRBV30|many
TGTGCCTGGAGTGACAGGGGGAACACTGAAGCTTTCTTT
CAWSDRGNTEAFF
>TRBJ2-2|13|TRBD1|TRBV2|many
TGTGCCAGCGACAGGGGGGGCGGCGGGGAGCTGTTTTTT
CASDRGGGGELFF
>TRBJ2-6|13|TRBD2|TRBV10-2|many
TGCGCCGCCCTAGCGGCTGGGGCCAACGTCCTGACTTTC
CAALAAGANVLTF
>TRBJ2-5|13|TRBD2|TRBV20-1|NA
TGCAGTGCTGACTTTCTAGCGGGAGAGACCCAGTACTTC
CSADFLAGETQYF
>TRBJ2-5|17|TRBD2|TRBV20-1|NA
TGCAGTGCTAGAGATTTCCCGCGGGAGGGCCTAGGAGAGACCCAGTACTTC
CSARDFPREGLGETQYF
>TRBJ1-3|16|TRBD1|TRBV7-9|NA
TGTGCCAGCAGCCAAAATCCGAGGGGGCCTGGAAACACCATATATTTT
CASSQNPRGPGNTIYF
>TRBJ2-7|12|NA|TRBV7-8|few
TGTGCCAGCAGCTTCTCGTCCAACGAGCAGTACTTC
CASSFSSNEQYF
>TRBJ2-5|17|NA|TRBV24-1|many
TGTGCCACCAGCGATCCTATCGAAGGCGGCACGTTAGAGACCCAGTACTTC
CATSDPIEGGTLETQYF
>TRBJ2-5|14|NA|TRBV7-7|many
TGTGCCAGCAGCTTAGGGACCGTCCAAGAGACCCAGTACTTC
CASSLGTVQETQYF
>TRBJ2-3|15|TRBD2|TRBV2|NA
TGTGCCACCCCTGGAGGACTAGCGGGAGTCGATACGCAGTATTTT
CATPGGLAGVDTQYF
>TRBJ1-1|12|NA|TRBV29-1|many
TGCAGCGCCAACACAGGGAACACTGAAGCTTTCTTT
CSANTGNTEAFF
>TRBJ1-4|13|TRBD1|TRBV6-2/TRBV6-3|many
TGTGCCAGCAGTCGGACAGGTTTCGAAAAACTGTTTTTT
CASSRTGFEKLFF
>TRBJ1-2|13|NA|TRBV5-1|many
TGCGCCAGCAGCTTTCAGGACAGCTATGGCTACACCTTC
CASSFQDSYGYTF
>TRBJ2-3|16|NA|TRBV7-8|few
TGTGCCAGCAGCTCAGTTAGTCGGGGTATCACAGATACGCAGTATTTT
CASSSVSRGITDTQYF
>TRBJ1-5|15|TRBD1|TRBV20-1|many
TGCAGTGCTGAGAGGAGGGGACAGGGTGGTCAGCCCCAGCATTTT
CSAERRGQGGQPQHF
>TRBJ2-7|13|NA|TRBV7-2|many
TGTGCCAGCGCAGGATCCGGGGGTCGCGAGCAGTACTTC
CASAGSGGREQYF
>TRBJ2-1|13|TRBD2|TRBV20-1|few
TGCAGTGCGTCCGGGACTAGCGGACCCAGGCAGTTCTTC
CSASGTSGPRQFF
>TRBJ1-6|14|NA|TRBV7-2|many
TGTGCCAGCAGCTTAGAGTTACTGGGTTCACCCCTCCACTTT
CASSLELLGSPLHF
>TRBJ2-1|11|NA|TRBV3-1|few
TGTGCCAGCAATGAGGGCAATGAGCAGTTCTTC
CASNEGNEQFF
>TRBJ1-1|11|NA|TRBV19|many
TGTGCCAGTACCCGGACCTCAGAAGCTTTCTTT
CASTRTSEAFF
>TRBJ2-3|10|NA|TRBV29-1|many
TGCAGCATCAGCACAGATACGCAGTATTTT
CSISTDTQYF
>TRBJ2-7|14|NA|TRBV7-2|many
TGTGCCAGCAGAGTGTACCTAAGGAACTACGAGCAGTACTTC
CASRVYLRNYEQYF
>TRBJ2-5|14|NA|TRBV20-1|NA
TGCAGTGCTAGAGATTTAGGGATAGAAGAGACCCAGTACTTC
CSARDLGIEETQYF
>TRBJ2-6|14|NA|TRBV7-9|many
TGTGCCTTTCAAAAGGGCCCTGGGGCCAACGTCCTGACTTTC
CAFQKGPGANVLTF
>TRBJ2-3|16|TRBD2|TRBV12-3/TRBV12-4|many
TGTGCCAGCAGTTTTTCATCCGGGGGGGACACAGATACGCAGTATTTT
CASSFSSGGDTDTQYF
>TRBJ2-2|14|NA|TRBV7-9|many
TGTGCCAGCAGCCCTTCCGGCAACACCGGGGAGCTGTTTTTT
CASSPSGNTGELFF
>TRBJ2-2|18|TRBD1|TRBV11-3|many
TGTGCCAGCAGCTCCGACAGGGCTGAGAAAAGTGGGACCGGGGAGCTGTTTTTT
CASSSDRAEKSGTGELFF
>TRBJ1-4|14|NA|TRBV12-3/TRBV12-4|many
TGTGCCAGCAGTAACCCGGGACCGAATGAAAAACTGTTTTTT
CASSNPGPNEKLFF
>TRBJ2-1|14|NA|TRBV9|many
TGTGCCAGCAGCGAACCGGGACTTCGCAATGAGCAGTTCTTC
CASSEPGLRNEQFF
>TRBJ2-5|15|TRBD2|TRBV29-1|many
TGCAGCGTTCCCGGACTAGACCTTACACAAGAGACCCAGTACTTC
CSVPGLDLTQETQYF